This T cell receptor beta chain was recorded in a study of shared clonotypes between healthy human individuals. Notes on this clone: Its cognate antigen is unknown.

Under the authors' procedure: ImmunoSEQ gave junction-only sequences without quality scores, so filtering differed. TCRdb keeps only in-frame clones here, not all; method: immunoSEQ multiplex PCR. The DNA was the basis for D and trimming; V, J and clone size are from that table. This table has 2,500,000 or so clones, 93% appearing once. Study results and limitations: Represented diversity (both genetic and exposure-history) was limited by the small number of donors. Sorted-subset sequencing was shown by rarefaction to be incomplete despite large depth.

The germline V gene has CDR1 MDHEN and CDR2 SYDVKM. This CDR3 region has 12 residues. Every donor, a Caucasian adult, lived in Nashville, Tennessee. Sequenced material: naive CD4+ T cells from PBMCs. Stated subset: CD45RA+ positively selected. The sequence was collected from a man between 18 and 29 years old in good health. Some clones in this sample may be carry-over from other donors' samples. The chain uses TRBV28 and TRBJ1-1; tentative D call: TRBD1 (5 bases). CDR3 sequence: CGAQGGLRRAFF. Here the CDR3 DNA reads TGTGGCGCCCAGGGAGGGCTTAGGCGAGCTTTCTTT.